These 16 T cell receptor beta chains were sequenced from one sample in a study of blood T cell repertoires in COVID-19. The repertoire was sequenced with immunoSEQ multiplex PCR; TCRdb's copy has only in-frame clones and lacks some. Of more than 150,000 clones listed, nearly 80% were seen once; the top ten hold over 11%. The source material was peripheral blood. These receptors were taken from a woman aged 80 or older with acute or convalescent COVID-19.

The gene calls are TRBV7-9 and TRBJ2-2; the match to TRBD2 covers 11 bases. Germline V CDR1 and CDR2: SEHNR, FQNEAQ (reference sequence). This CDR3 contains 18 residues. With 4 bases clipped from V and 5 bases from J, the junction kept 12 bases outside the gene matches. The DNA for the CDR3 is TGTGCCAGCAGCTCACTAGCGGGAGTAAAGGGATGGACCGGGGAGCTGTTTTTT. It yields the protein CASSSLAGVKGWTGELFF.

The CDR3 is CASSWTGGNEKLFF. DNA of the CDR3: TGCGCCAGCAGCTGGACAGGAGGGAATGAAAAACTGTTTTTT. V usage is TRBV5-1 and J usage is TRBJ1-4; 7 positions agree with TRBD1. The germline V gene encodes CDR1 SGHRS and CDR2 YFSETQ. V gave up 3 bases and J gave up 5 bases; unmatched junction bases: 4. The CDR3 is 14 amino acids.

This clone was seen once. V gene TRBV28 combines with J gene TRBJ2-3, with unresolved D. CDR1 MDHEN and CDR2 SYDVKM come from the germline V gene. The CDR3 totals 14 residues. Trimming removed 3 bases from V and 0 bases from J, with 7 bases in between. The CDR3 coding sequence is TGTGCCAGCAGTTTTCCAGGAAGCACAGATACGCAGTATTTT. This sequence encodes CASSFPGSTDTQYF.

The chain carries TRBV10-3 and TRBJ2-5; 9 nucleotides align to TRBD1. V trimming: 8 bases; J trimming: 5 bases; junction bases outside the gene matches: 9. The CDR3 extends over 14 amino acids. Germline lookup yields CDR1 ENHRY and CDR2 SYGVKD. The CDR3 here is CAISGTGRWETQYF. Here the CDR3 DNA reads TGTGCCATCTCCGGGACAGGGAGGTGGGAGACCCAGTACTTC.

The chain uses TRBV7-2 and TRBJ1-5, with D uncertain. Germline CDR1 reads SGHTA; CDR2 reads FQGNSA. The CDR3 contains 13 residues. Trimming left V 5 bases short and J 2 bases short, with 7 bases between. The CDR3 protein is CASSPGGNQPQHF. Written as DNA, the CDR3 is TGTGCCAGCAGCCCCGGAGGCAATCAGCCCCAGCATTTT.

Note on this clone: This sample also contains other DNA sequences that code for the same CDR3. The V call is TRBV6-5, the J call TRBJ2-7; 9 bases agree with TRBD1. V lost 6 bases to trimming and J lost 5 bases; unmatched junction nucleotides: 8. The CDR3 totals 14 residues. Germline CDR1 reads MNHEY; CDR2 reads SVGAGI. The CDR3 protein is CASSLGQGPHEQYF. CDR3 in DNA: TGTGCCAGCAGCCTTGGACAGGGGCCTCACGAGCAGTACTTC.

The chain has TRBV3-1 (or the pseudogene TRBV3-2) and TRBJ2-5, with TRBD1 matching 7 bases. The CDR3 extends over 15 amino acids. From germline, CDR1 is LGHDT and CDR2 YNNKEL (reference sequence). V was clipped by 3 bases and J by 4 bases; unmatched bases: 8. The CDR3 protein is CASSQPGTVGETQYF. The CDR3 bases are TGTGCCAGCAGCCAGCCTGGGACAGTCGGAGAGACCCAGTACTTC.

This clone was detected only once. This CDR3 reads CASSPSTSGRFEQFF. Written as DNA, the CDR3 is TGTGCCAGCAGTCCTTCGACTAGCGGGAGGTTTGAGCAGTTCTTC. The chain carries TRBV28 and TRBJ2-1; 13 nucleotides align to TRBD2. The CDR3 extends over 15 amino acids. CDR1 and CDR2 from the germline V gene are MDHEN and SYDVKM. J was trimmed by 9 bases and V by 5 bases; bases with no gene match: 7.

This clone was observed a few times. The gene calls are TRBV9 and TRBJ2-2; the D is unclear. Looked up from germline, CDR1 is SGDLS and CDR2 is YYNGEE. This CDR3 has 14 residues. V lost 2 bases to trimming and J lost 2 bases, with 7 bases between them. The CDR3 DNA follows: TGTGCCAGCAGCGTTGGCACCAACACCGGGGAGCTGTTTTTT. It specifies CASSVGTNTGELFF.

This clone was seen only a few times. This chain links TRBV4-1 with TRBJ2-1, with D hard to call. The V gene lost 0 bases and the J gene lost 5 bases, with 5 bases spanning the gap. Germline V gene sequence: CDR1 MGHRA, CDR2 YSYEKL. The CDR3 is made up of 13 amino acids. CDR3 in amino acids: CASSQDLHNEQFF. CDR3 nucleotide sequence: TGCGCCAGCAGCCAAGATCTCCACAATGAGCAGTTCTTC.

CDR3 loop: CAISADSLNQPQHF. The CDR3 DNA follows: TGTGCCATCAGCGCTGACAGCTTAAATCAGCCCCAGCATTTT. The chain has TRBV10-3 and TRBJ1-5; tentative D call: TRBD1 (5 bases). The germline CDR1 and CDR2 sequences are ENHRY and SYGVKD. This CDR3 is built from 14 residues. Trimming pared 6 bases from V and 4 bases from J, leaving 13 bases between.

The chain has TRBV12-3 or TRBV12-4 and TRBJ1-2; a possible D gene is TRBD1 (5 bases). Trimming cost V 5 bases and J 5 bases, with 12 bases left between them. CDR3 length equals 13 residues. Here the CDR3 reads CASSPTGGYGYTF. CDR3 sequence (DNA): TGTGCCAGCAGTCCGACGGGGGGGTATGGCTACACCTTC.

This clone was observed a single time. This rearrangement joins TRBV11-2 to TRBJ2-3, with TRBD2 matching 10 bases. CDR1 and CDR2 (germline): SGHAT, FQNNGV. The CDR3 loop spans 16 amino acids. Germline trimming cut 1 base from V and 2 bases from J; bases unmatched to any gene: 3. CDR3 loop: CASSLASGSPTDTQYF. The DNA for the CDR3 is TGTGCCAGCAGCTTAGCTAGCGGGAGCCCCACAGATACGCAGTATTTT.

The J gene is TRBJ1-2, the V gene TRBV4-2; the D is unclear. The CDR3 sequence is 15 residues long. The V and J ends lost 0 bases and 3 bases respectively, with 11 bases between them. CDR1 and CDR2 from the germline V gene are LGHNA and YNFKEQ. The DNA for the CDR3 is TGTGCCAGCAGCCAAGATCCCGACAAAGACTATGGCTACACCTTC. Translating it yields CASSQDPDKDYGYTF.

This chain links TRBV28 with TRBJ2-7, with 9 bases lining up with TRBD1. The trim removed 10 bases at V and 5 bases at J, leaving 18 bases unmatched. There are 16 residues in the CDR3. CDR1 MDHEN and CDR2 SYDVKM come from the germline V gene. The DNA of the CDR3 is TGTGCCATCACCTCGGACCCGGGGACAGGGTCGAACGAGCAGTACTTC. It is translated as CAITSDPGTGSNEQYF.

The gene calls are TRBV30 and TRBJ1-4, with 7 bases that match TRBD1. Looked up from germline, CDR1 is GTSNPN and CDR2 is SVGIG (reference sequence). V gave up 2 bases and J gave up 7 bases; unmatched junction bases: 10. The length of the CDR3 is 15 residues. The CDR3 loop reads CAWSPKQGMREKLFF. DNA for the CDR3: TGTGCCTGGAGTCCGAAACAGGGGATGCGTGAAAAACTGTTTTTT.